This T cell receptor (beta chain) came from a study of cytomegalovirus exposure and HLA in healthy donors. In the study overall: Inside one of the first data releases sat some 85 million unique TCRs taken from HLA-typed donors.

Concerning this clone: Its antigen remains unknown.

Germline V gene lookup returns CDR1 MNHEY and CDR2 SVGAGI. Unmatched junction bases numbered 9, after V lost 5 bases and J lost 7 bases. CDR3 length: 15 amino acids. PCR used 60 Vbeta primers and 13 Jbeta primers. The assay was immunoSEQ multiplex PCR, and TCRdb's table has in-frame clones only and misses some. This table has under 150,000 clones, 70% to 85% appearing once. The study's findings and limits: In a later analysis, about 17,000 TCR beta sequences were associated with HLA alleles at 0.05 false discovery rate.

This clonotype was obtained from a man aged 30 to 45 in good health and CMV-seropositive. The chain joins TRBV6-5 to TRBJ1-4; 8 bases map to TRBD1. Sequencing was carried out using PBMCs. The DNA of the CDR3 is TGTGCCAGCAGTCCCGACAGGGGACAGAGTGAAAAACTGTTTTTT. It specifies CASSPDRGQSEKLFF.